This T cell receptor (beta chain) was captured in a study of CD8+ T cells in alopecia areata. Trimming left V 4 bases short and J 6 bases short, with 12 bases between. The CDR3 spans 12 residues. Germline loops: CDR1 SQVTM, CDR2 ANQGSEA. This clone appeared a few times. TCR sequencing used cDNA made by reverse transcription of extracted RNA. Sequencing used immunoSEQ multiplex PCR; TCRdb keeps in-frame clones, though not all of them. The data show approximately 180,000 clones, 60% seen once. Described treatment: oral pan-JAK inhibitor, 5-10 mg twice daily. Here the sequenced sample was CD4+ T cells sorted from blood, taken at week 24, from a patient treated with tofacitinib. This TCR was sampled from a human donor with alopecia areata. The chain links TRBV29-1 to TRBJ1-2, with D tentatively TRBD1 (6 bases). CDR3 protein: CSVGDTSNGYTF. The CDR3, as DNA: TGCAGCGTTGGGGACACCTCAAATGGCTACACCTTC. Supplemented by reference TRBV29-1 and TRBJ1-2, the full variable domain reads SAVISQKPSRDICQRGTSLTIQCQVDSQVTMMFWYRQQPGQSLTLIATANQGSEATYESGFVIDKFPISRPNLTFSTLTVSNMSPEDSSIYLCSVGDTSNGYTFGSGTRLTVV.